A single T cell receptor (beta chain) is shown here with its context. The specificity of this receptor is unknown. No much larger clonotype is one base removed from it; base qualities were not supplied. The sample belongs to a study of OX40 agonist ivuxolimab in advanced cancers. With regard to the full study: Ivuxolimab, which targeted the costimulatory receptor OX40 (CD134), was an agonistic, fully human IgG2 monoclonal antibody. Intravenous ivuxolimab was administered to patients every 2 weeks at six dose levels: 0.01, 0.1, 0.3, 1.5, 3 and 10 mg/kg. In the dose-escalation cohort, around four fifths of patients were male, and the mean age was around 60 years, with a range of roughly 23 to 85. The paper covers the monotherapy dose-escalation part of the phase I ivuxolimab trial, which included N of about 50 patients. Among the roughly 52 dose-escalation patients, some 20 had hepatocellular carcinoma, some 15 melanoma, 9 renal cell carcinoma and 9 head and neck cancer. Prior anti-PD-1, anti-PD-L1 or anti-CTLA-4 therapy was permitted, and checkpoint inhibitors had been received by roughly 40% of dose-escalation patients. Partial responses were achieved by three dose-escalation patients, of whom one had hepatocellular carcinoma and two had cutaneous melanoma. Peripheral TCRbeta sequencing was intended to test whether TCR sequence diversity was altered and clonal T-cell expansion was caused by ivuxolimab.

Patients with a history of autoimmune disease or receiving systemic immunosuppression were excluded from the trial. Peripheral blood for TCR sequencing was collected from all dose cohorts at baseline, on cycle 4 day 1, and on cycle 7 day 1. The samples were taken from a phase I, first-in-human, multicenter, open-label dose-escalation trial of ivuxolimab. The trial enrolled adults with locally advanced or metastatic head and neck squamous cell, hepatocellular, melanoma or renal cell carcinoma. Before TCR sequencing, CD4+ T cells and CD8+ T cells were sorted from peripheral blood as separate populations. Paper-wide results and their limitations: After ivuxolimab, more expanded clones were found on average in CD8+ T cells than in CD4+ T cells. The antigen specificity of the clonally expanded peripheral T cells was not determined. Low levels of normalized T-cell clonal expansion were also seen in some patients who did not respond. At doses of 0.1 to 3.0 mg/kg, clonal expansion of both CD4+ and CD8+ blood T cells was observed from baseline to week 6. In the 0.1-3.0 mg/kg groups, partial responders had among the lowest normalized peripheral clonal expansion, particularly in CD8+ T cells.

For sequencing of the TCRbeta CDR3 region, genomic DNA was extracted from the sorted cells. The immunoSEQ Assay was used for sequencing of TCRbeta CDR3 regions. Entries here come from immuneACCESS through TCRdb and include only in-frame sequences with V and J called. Some clones fail to appear in such tables; in the studies checked, an unresolved V gene covers under half of the shortfall, and the cause of the remainder is unknown. Recorded for this sample are more than 45,000 clones; nearly 85% of them occurred a single time. The ten largest clones represent 1% to 1.5% of the sample. As encoded in the germline V gene, CDR1 is SGHVS while CDR2 is FQNEAQ. Counted from cysteine to phenylalanine, this CDR3 has 16 amino acids. Left in the record is the CDR3 DNA by itself, 48 bases read in frame from the first base. V is pruned by 6 bases and J by 7 bases, leaving 13 bases of the junction without a gene match.

The sequence was obtained from an adult with an advanced solid tumor such as melanoma, head and neck, liver or kidney cancer. Sample: CD4+ or CD8+ T cells sorted from blood, taken in a trial of the OX40 agonist ivuxolimab. Recombination connected TRBV7-8 to TRBJ2-2, with 8 bases aligning to TRBD2. The sequenced DNA is TGTGCCAGCAGTCCCATAAGCGGGGGCCTGGGCGGGGAGCTGTTTTTT. This sequence encodes CASSPISGGLGGELFF.